Below, one T cell receptor beta chain is given with its context. Its antigen is undetermined. This record comes from a study of OX40 agonist ivuxolimab in advanced cancers. Study details: Ivuxolimab, an antibody that agonizes OX40 (CD134), was administered to the patients. It was permissible to have had prior anti-PD-1, anti-PD-L1 or anti-CTLA-4 therapy, and approximately 41% had some. Study observations and caveats: CD4+ and CD8+ blood T cells expanded clonally by week 6 at 0.1 to 3.0 mg/kg. Compared with others, partial responders at 0.1-3.0 mg/kg displayed clonal expansion among the lowest.

Repertoires were generated with immunoSEQ multiplex PCR, while TCRdb's copy carries only in-frame clones and drops some. The sample records about 49,000 clones, 85% being singletons. Per the germline V gene, CDR1 is SEHNR and CDR2 is FQNEAQ (reference sequence). The CDR3 contains 14 residues. Losses at the gene ends were 4 bases for V and 3 bases for J; bases not matched to a gene: 4. This receptor was obtained from an adult with an advanced solid tumor such as melanoma, head and neck, liver or kidney cancer. Sequenced material: CD4+ or CD8+ T cells sorted from blood, taken in a trial of the OX40 agonist ivuxolimab. The chain recombines TRBV7-9 with TRBJ2-5, with 8 bases aligning to TRBD1. The CDR3 loop reads CASSSRTGKETQYF. The CDR3 DNA reads TGTGCCAGCAGCTCCCGGACAGGGAAAGAGACCCAGTACTTC.